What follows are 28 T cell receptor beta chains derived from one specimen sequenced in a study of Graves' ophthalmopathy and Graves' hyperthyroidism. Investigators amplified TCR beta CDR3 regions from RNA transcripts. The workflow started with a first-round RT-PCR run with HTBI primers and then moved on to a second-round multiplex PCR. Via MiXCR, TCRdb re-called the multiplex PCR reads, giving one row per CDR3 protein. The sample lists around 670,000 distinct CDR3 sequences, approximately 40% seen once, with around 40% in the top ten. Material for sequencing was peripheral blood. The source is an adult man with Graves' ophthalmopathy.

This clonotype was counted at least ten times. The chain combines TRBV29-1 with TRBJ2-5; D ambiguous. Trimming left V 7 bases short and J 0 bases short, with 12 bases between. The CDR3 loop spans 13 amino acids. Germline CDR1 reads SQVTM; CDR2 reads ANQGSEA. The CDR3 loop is CSANIHHQETQYF. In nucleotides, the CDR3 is TGCAGCGCCAACATACACCACCAAGAGACCCAGTACTTC. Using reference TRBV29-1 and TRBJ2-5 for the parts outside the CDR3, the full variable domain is SAVISQKPSRDICQRGTSLTIQCQVDSQVTMMFWYRQQPGQSLTLIATANQGSEATYESGFVIDKFPISRPNLTFSTLTVSNMSPEDSSIYLCSANIHHQETQYFGPGTRLLVL.

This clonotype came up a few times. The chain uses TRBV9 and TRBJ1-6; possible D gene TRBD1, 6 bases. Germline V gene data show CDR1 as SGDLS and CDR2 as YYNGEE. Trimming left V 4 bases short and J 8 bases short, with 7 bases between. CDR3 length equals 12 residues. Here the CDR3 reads CASSQGYSPLHF. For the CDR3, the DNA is TGTGCCAGCAGCCAGGGGTATTCACCCCTCCACTTT.

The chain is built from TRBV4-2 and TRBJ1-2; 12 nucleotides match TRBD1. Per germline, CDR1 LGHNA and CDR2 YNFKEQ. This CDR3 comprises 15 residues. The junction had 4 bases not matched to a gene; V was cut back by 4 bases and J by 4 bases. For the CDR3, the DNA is TGTGCCAGCAGCCGTGCGGGACAGGGGGCCTATGGCTACACCTTC. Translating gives CASSRAGQGAYGYTF.

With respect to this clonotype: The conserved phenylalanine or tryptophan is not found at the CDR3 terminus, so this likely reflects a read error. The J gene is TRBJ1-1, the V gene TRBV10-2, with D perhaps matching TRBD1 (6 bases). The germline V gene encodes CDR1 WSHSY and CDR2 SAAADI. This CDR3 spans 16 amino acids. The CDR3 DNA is TGCGCCGGCAGTGAGAGGACAGTGAGCCCTGGCAGTGAAGCTTTCCTT. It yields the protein CAGSERTVSPGSEAFL.

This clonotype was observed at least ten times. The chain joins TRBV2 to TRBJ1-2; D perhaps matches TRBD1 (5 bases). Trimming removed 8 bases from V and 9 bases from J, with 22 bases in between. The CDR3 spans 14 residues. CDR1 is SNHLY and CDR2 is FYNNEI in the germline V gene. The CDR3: CASSSGDSPLRYTF. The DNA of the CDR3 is TGTGCCAGCTCGTCGGGGGACTCTCCGCTCCGCTACACCTTC.

The CDR3 loop reads CASSIGSAQETAINEKLFF. CDR3 nucleotides: TGTGCCAGCAGCATCGGGAGCGCCCAAGAGACAGCGATTAATGAAAAACTGTTTTTT. This chain connects TRBV7-8 to TRBJ1-4; D may be TRBD1 (5 bases). The CDR3 consists of 19 residues. Trimming cost V 5 bases and J 4 bases, with 26 bases left between them. Germline CDR1 and CDR2: SGHVS and FQNEAQ.

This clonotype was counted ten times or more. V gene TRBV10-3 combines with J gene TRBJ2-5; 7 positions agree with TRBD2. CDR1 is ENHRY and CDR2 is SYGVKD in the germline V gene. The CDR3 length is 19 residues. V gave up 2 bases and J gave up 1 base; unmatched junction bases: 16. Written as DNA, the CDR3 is TGTGCCATCAGTGAGAGGGCCGGGACTACCCTCGACCCCCAAGAGACCCAGTACTTC. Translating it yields CAISERAGTTLDPQETQYF.

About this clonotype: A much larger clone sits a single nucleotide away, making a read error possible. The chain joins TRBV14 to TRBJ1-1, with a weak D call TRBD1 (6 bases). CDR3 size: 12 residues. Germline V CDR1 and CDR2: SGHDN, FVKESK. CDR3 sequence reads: CASRGGGTGAFF. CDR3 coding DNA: TGTGCCAGCAGAGGAGGGGGAACTGGAGCTTTCTTT. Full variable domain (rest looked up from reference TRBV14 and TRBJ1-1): EAGVTQFPSHSVIEKGQTVTLRCDPISGHDNLYWYRRVMGKEIKFLLHFVKESKQDESGMPNNRFLAERTGGTYSTLKVQPAELEDSGVYFCASRGGGTGAFFGQGTRLTVV.

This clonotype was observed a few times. For the CDR3, the DNA is TGTGCCAGCGGGCTCGGGGGCCCCGTACCCTACGAGCAGTACTTC. Amino acids: CASGLGGPVPYEQYF. The rearrangement uses TRBV2 and TRBJ2-7; either TRBD1 or TRBD2 may fit D (6 bases each). Per germline, CDR1 SNHLY and CDR2 FYNNEI. This CDR3 contains 15 residues. V was pared by 8 bases and J by 2 bases, with 19 bases between. The variable domain in full, with the rest retrieved from reference TRBV2 and TRBJ2-7, is EPEVTQTPSHQVTQMGQEVILRCVPISNHLYFYWYRQILGQKVEFLVSFYNNEISEKSEIFDDQFSVERPDGSNFTLKIRSTKLEDSAMYFCASGLGGPVPYEQYFGPGTRLTVT.

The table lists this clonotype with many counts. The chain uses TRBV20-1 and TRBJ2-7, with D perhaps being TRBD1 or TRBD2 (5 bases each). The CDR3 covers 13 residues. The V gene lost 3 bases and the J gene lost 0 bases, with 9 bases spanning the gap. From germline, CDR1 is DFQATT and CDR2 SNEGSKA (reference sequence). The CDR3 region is CSASGTASYEQYF. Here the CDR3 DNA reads TGCAGTGCTAGTGGGACGGCCTCCTACGAGCAGTACTTC.

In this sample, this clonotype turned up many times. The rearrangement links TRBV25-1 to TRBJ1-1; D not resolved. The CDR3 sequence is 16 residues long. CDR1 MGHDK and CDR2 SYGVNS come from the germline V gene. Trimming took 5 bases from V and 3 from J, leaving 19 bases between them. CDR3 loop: CASSPIFKGIDTEAFF. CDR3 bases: TGTGCCAGCAGTCCGATTTTTAAGGGAATCGACACTGAAGCTTTCTTT.

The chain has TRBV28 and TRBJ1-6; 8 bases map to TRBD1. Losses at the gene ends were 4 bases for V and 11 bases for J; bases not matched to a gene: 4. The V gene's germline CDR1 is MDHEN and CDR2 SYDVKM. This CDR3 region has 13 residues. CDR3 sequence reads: CASSSGGRTPLHF. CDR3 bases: TGTGCCAGCAGTTCAGGGGGCCGGACACCCCTCCACTTT.

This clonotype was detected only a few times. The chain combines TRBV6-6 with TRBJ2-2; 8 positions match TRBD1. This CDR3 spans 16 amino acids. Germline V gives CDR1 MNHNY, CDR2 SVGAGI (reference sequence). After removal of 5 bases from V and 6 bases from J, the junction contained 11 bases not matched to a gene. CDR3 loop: CASSEGQGVPSGELFF. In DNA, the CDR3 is TGTGCCAGCAGTGAAGGACAGGGCGTTCCTTCCGGGGAGCTGTTTTTT.

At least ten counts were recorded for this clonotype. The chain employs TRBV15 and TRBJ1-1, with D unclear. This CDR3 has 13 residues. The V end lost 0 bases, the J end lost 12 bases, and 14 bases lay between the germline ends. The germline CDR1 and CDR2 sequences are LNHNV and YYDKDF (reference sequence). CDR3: CATSRDFRTRTFF. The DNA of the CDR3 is TGTGCCACCAGCAGAGATTTTCGGACGAGGACTTTCTTT.

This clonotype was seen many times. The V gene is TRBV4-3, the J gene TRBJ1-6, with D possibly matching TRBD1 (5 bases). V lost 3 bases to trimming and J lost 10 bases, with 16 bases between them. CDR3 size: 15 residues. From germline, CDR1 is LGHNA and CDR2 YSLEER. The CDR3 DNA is TGCGCCAGCAGCCAGGGGACTGACACGAGGTCACCCCTCCACTTT. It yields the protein CASSQGTDTRSPLHF.

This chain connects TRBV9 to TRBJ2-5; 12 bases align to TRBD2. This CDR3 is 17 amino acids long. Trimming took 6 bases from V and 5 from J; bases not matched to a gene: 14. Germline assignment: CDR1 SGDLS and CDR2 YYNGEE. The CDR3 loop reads CASNLGMTSGSSETQYF. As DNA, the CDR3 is TGTGCCAGCAACCTAGGCATGACTAGCGGGAGTTCGGAGACCCAGTACTTC.

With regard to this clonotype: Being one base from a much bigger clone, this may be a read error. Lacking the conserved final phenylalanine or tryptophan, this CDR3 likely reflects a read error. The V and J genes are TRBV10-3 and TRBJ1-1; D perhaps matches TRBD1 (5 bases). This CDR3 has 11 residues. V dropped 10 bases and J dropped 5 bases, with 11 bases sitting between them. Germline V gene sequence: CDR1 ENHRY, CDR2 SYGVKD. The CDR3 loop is CATWGGTEAFL. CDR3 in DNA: TGTGCCACCTGGGGGGGGACTGAAGCTTTCCTT.

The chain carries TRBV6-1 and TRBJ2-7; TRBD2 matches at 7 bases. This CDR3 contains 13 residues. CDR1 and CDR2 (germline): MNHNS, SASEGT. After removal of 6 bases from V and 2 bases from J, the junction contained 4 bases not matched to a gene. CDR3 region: CASRAGTTYEQYF. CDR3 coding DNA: TGTGCCAGCAGAGCCGGGACTACCTACGAGCAGTACTTC.

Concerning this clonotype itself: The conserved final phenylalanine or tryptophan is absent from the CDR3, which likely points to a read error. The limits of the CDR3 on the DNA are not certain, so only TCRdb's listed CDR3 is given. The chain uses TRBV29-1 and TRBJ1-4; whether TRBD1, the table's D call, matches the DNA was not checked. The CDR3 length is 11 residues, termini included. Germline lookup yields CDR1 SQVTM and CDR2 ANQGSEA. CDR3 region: CSVEKFGPGTG.

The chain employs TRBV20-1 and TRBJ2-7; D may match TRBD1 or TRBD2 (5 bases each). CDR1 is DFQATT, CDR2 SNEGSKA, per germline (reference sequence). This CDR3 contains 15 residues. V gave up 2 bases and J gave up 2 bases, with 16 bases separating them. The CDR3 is CSARTGTANTYEQYF. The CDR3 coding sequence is TGCAGTGCTAGAACCGGGACGGCGAATACCTACGAGCAGTACTTC.

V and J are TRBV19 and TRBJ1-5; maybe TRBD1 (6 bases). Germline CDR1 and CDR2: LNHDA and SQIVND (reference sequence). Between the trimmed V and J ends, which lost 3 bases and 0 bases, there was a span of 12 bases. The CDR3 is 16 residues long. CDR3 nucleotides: TGTGCCAGTAGTATCCGGGGGCCGCCTAGCAATCAGCCCCAGCATTTT. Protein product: CASSIRGPPSNQPQHF.

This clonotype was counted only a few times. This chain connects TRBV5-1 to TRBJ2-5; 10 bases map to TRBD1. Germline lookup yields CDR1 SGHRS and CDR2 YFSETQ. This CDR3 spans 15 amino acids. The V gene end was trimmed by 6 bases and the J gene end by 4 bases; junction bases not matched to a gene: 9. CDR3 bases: TGCGCCAGCACCCTTCGGACAGGGGGGTCAGAGACCCAGTACTTC. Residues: CASTLRTGGSETQYF.

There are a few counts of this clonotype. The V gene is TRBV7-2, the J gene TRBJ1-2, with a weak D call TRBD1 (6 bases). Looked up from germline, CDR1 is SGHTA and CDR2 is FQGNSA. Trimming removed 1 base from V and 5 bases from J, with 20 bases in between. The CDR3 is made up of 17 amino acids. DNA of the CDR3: TGTGCCAGCAGCTTAGGAGGGGGGAGAACTTTCCATTATGGCTACACCTTC. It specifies CASSLGGGRTFHYGYTF.

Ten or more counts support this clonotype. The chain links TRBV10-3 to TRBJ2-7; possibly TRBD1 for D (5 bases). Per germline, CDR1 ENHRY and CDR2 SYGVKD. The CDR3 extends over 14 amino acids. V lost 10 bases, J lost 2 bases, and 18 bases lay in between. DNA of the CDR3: TGTGCCACCATGACCCAGGGTAACGCCTACGAGCAGTACTTC. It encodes CATMTQGNAYEQYF.

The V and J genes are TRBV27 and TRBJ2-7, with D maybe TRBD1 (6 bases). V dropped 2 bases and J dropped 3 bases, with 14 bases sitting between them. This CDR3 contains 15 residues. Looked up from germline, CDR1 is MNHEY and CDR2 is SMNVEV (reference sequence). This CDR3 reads CASSLADSDYYEQYF. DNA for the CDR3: TGTGCCAGCAGTTTAGCGGACAGCGACTACTACGAGCAGTACTTC.

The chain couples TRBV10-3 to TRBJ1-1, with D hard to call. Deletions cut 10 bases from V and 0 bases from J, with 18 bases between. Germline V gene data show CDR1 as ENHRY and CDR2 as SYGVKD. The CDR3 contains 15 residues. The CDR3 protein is CASSPSELMNTEAFF. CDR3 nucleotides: TGTGCCAGCAGCCCCAGCGAGTTGATGAACACTGAAGCTTTCTTT.

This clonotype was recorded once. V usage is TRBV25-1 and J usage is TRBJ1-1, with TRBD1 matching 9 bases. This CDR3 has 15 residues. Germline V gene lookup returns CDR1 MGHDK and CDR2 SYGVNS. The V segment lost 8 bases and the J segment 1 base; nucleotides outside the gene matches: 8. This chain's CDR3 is CASADRGVKNTEAFF. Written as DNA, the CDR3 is TGTGCCAGCGCCGACAGGGGGGTGAAGAACACTGAAGCTTTCTTT.

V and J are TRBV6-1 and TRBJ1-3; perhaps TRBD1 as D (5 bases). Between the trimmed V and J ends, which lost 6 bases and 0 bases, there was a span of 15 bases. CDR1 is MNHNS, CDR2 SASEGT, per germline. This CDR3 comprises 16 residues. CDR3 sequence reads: CASSAKGAGSGNTIYF. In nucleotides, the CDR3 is TGTGCCAGCAGCGCCAAAGGGGCCGGCTCTGGAAACACCATATATTTT.